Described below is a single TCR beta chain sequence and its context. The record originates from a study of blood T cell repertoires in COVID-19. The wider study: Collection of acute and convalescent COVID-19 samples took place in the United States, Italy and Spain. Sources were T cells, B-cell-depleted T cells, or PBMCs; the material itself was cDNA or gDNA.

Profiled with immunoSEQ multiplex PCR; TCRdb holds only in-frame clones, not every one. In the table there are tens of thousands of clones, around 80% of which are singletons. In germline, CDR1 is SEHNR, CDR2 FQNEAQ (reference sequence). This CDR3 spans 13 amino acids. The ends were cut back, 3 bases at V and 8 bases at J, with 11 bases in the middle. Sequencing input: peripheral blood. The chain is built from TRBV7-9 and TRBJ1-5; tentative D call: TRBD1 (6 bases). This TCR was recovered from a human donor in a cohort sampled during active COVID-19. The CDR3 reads CASSLQGTKPQHF. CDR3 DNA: TGTGCCAGCAGCTTGCAGGGGACAAAGCCCCAGCATTTT.